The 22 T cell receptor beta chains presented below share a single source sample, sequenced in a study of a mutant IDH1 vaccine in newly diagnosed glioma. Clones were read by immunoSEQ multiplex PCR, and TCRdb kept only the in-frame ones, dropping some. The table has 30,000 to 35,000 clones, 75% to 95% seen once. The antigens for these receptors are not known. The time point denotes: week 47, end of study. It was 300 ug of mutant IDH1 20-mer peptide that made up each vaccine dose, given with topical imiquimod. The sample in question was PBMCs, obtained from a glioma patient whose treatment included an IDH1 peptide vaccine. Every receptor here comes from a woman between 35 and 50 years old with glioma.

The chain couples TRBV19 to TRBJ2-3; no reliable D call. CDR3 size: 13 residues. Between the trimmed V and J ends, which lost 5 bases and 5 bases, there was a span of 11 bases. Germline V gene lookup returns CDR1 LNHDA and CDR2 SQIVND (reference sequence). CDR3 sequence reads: CASSVTSGDTQYF. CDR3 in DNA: TGTGCCAGTAGTGTCACCTCGGGAGATACGCAGTATTTT.

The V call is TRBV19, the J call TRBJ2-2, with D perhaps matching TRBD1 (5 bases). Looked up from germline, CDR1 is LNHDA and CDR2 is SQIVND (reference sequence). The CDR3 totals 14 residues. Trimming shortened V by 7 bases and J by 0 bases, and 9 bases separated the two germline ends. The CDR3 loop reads CASKGPANTGELFF. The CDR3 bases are TGTGCCAGTAAGGGGCCGGCGAACACCGGGGAGCTGTTTTTT.

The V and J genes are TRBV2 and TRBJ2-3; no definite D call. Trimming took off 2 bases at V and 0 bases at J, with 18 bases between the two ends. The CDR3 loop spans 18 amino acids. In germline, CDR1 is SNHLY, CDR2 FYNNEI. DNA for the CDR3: TGTGCCAGCAGTGAAAAGTTGGCCAGCGAACGGAGCACAGATACGCAGTATTTT. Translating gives CASSEKLASERSTDTQYF.

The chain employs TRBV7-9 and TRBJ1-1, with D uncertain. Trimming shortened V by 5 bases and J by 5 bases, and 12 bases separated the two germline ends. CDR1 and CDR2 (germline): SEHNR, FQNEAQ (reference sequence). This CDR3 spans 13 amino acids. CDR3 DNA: TGTGCCAGCAGCGAGAGTTTTAGGACTGAAGCTTTCTTT. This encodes CASSESFRTEAFF.

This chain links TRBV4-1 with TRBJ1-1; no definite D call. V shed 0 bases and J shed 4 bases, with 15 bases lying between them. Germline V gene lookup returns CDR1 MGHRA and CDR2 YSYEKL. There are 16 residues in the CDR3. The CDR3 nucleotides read TGCGCCAGCAGCCAAGATCGCGGCAGGTTGGGCACTGAAGCTTTCTTT. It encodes CASSQDRGRLGTEAFF.

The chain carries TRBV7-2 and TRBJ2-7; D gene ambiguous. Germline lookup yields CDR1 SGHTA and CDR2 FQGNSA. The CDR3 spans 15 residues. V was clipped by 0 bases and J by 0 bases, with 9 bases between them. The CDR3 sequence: CASSLAVVSSYEQYF. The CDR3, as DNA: TGTGCCAGCAGCTTAGCGGTAGTAAGCTCCTACGAGCAGTACTTC.

The CDR3 here is CASTQQGPHTEAFF. CDR3 in DNA: TGTGCCAGCACTCAACAGGGGCCACACACTGAAGCTTTCTTT. V is TRBV6-5 and J is TRBJ1-1; 7 nucleotides match TRBD1. Germline assignment: CDR1 MNHEY and CDR2 SVGAGI. The CDR3 runs to 14 residues. Losses at the gene ends were 7 bases for V and 3 bases for J; bases not matched to a gene: 8.

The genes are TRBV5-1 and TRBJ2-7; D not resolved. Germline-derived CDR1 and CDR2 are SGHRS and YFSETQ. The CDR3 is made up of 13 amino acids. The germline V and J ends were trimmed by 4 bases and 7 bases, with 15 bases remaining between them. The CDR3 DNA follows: TGCGCCAGCAGCCTTACTGACCCTTGGGAGCAGTACTTC. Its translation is CASSLTDPWEQYF.

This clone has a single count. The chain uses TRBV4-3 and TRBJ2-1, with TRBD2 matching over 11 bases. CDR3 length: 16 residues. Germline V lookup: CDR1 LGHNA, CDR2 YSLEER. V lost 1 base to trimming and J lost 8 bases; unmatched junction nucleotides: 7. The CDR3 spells CASSQVGSGGAYEQFF. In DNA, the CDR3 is TGCGCCAGCAGCCAAGTAGGTAGCGGGGGGGCCTATGAGCAGTTCTTC.

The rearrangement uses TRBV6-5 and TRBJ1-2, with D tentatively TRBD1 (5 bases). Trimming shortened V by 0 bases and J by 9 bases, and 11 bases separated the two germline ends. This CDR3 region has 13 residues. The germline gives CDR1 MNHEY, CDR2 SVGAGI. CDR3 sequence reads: CASSYSSGGSYTF. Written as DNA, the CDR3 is TGTGCCAGCAGTTACTCTAGCGGGGGGAGCTACACCTTC.

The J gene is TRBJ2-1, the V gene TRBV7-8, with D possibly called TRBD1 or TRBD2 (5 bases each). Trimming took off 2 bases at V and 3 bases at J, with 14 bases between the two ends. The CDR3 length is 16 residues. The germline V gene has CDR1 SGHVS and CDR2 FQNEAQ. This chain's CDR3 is CASSLRDPTVYNEQFF. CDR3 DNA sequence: TGTGCCAGCAGCTTAAGGGACCCAACTGTCTACAATGAGCAGTTCTTC.

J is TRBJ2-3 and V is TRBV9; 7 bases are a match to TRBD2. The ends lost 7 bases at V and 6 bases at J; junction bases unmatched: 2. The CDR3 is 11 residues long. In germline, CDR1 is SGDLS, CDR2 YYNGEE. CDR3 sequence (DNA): TGTGCCAGCGGGAGGGAGGATACGCAGTATTTT. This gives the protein CASGREDTQYF.

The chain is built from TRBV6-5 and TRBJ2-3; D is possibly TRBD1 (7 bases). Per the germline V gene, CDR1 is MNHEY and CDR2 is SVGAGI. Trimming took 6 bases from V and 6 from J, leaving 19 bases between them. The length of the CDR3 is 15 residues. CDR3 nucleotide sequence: TGTGCCAGCAGCCTGACAGGGTCCCGGGGGGATACGCAGTATTTT. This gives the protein CASSLTGSRGDTQYF.

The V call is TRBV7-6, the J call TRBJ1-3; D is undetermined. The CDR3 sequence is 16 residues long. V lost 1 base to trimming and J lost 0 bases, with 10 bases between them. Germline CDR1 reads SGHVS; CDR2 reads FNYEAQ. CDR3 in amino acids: CASSLGSGISGNTIYF. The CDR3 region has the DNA TGTGCCAGCAGCTTAGGGAGCGGGATCTCTGGAAACACCATATATTTT.

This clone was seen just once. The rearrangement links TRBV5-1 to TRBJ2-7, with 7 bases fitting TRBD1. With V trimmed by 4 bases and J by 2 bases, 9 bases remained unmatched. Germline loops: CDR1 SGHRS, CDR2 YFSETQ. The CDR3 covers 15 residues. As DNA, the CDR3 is TGCGCCAGCAGCCACACGGGACAGACTACCTACGAGCAGTACTTC. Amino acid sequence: CASSHTGQTTYEQYF.

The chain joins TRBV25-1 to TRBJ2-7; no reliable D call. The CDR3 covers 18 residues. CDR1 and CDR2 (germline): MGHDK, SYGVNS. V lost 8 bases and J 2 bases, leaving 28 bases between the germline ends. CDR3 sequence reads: CASLPWGAALRLTYEQYF. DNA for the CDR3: TGTGCCAGCCTCCCTTGGGGTGCAGCTCTTCGGCTTACCTACGAGCAGTACTTC.

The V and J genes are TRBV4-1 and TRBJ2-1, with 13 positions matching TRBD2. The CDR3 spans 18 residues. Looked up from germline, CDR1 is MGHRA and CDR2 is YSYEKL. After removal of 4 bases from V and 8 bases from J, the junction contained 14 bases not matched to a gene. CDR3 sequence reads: CASSPRTSGGLGVDEQFF. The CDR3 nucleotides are TGCGCCAGCAGCCCACGGACTAGCGGGGGCTTAGGGGTGGATGAGCAGTTCTTC.

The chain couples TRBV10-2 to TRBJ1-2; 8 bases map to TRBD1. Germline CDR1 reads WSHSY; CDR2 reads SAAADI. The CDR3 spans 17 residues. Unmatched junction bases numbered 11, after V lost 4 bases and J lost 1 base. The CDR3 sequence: CASSGGRGRQFNYGYTF. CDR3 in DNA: TGCGCCAGCAGTGGGGGCAGGGGGCGGCAGTTTAACTATGGCTACACCTTC.

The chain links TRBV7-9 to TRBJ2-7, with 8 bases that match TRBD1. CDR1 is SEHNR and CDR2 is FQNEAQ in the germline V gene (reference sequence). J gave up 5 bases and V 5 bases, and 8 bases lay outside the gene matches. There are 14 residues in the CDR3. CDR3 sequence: CASSAGRGLDEQYF. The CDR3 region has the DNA TGTGCCAGCAGCGCGGGCAGGGGGCTCGACGAGCAGTACTTC.

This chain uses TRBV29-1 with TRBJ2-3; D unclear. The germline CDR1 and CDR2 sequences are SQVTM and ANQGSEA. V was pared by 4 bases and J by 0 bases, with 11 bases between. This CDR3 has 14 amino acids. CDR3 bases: TGCAGCGTTGCGACGGGCTCTAGCACAGATACGCAGTATTTT. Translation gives CSVATGSSTDTQYF.

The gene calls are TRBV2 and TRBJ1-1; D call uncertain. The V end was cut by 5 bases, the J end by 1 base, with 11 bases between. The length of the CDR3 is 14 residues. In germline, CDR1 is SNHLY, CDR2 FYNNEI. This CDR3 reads CASSSGPQNTEAFF. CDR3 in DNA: TGTGCCAGCAGTTCCGGGCCGCAGAACACTGAAGCTTTCTTT.

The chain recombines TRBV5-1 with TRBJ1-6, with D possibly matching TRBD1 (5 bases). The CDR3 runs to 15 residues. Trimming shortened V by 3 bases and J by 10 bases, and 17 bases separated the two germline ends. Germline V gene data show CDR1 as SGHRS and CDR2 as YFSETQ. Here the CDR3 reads CASSSGGETSSPLHF. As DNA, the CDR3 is TGCGCCAGCAGCTCGGGGGGGGAAACCAGCTCACCCCTCCACTTT.